The source of this TCR beta chain is a study of monozygotic twins with inflammatory bowel disease. With the 5' RACE reads reprocessed, TCRdb shows one record per CDR3 protein and no DNA. The sample table sets out approximately 200,000 distinct CDR3 sequences. Regarding the study as a whole: Repertoire similarity did not separate concordant from discordant twins, possibly from limited power. Against healthy co-twins, IBD patients had lower TCRbeta diversity (measured by inverse Simpson). Differences in immunosuppressive treatment may have been a source of added variability in patient repertoires.

Turning to this clonotype: Antigen unknown.

Material for sequencing was blood. This TCR derives from a human donor with ulcerative colitis or Crohn's disease, or a healthy co-twin of an affected twin (not recorded which).

The CDR3 sequence: CASSDRGRGVSGNTIYF. This rearrangement joins TRBV2 to TRBJ1-3; as DNA is missing, the TRBD1 call by TCRdb cannot be tested. Germline V gene lookup returns CDR1 SNHLY and CDR2 FYNNEI. CDR3 length: 17 residues.